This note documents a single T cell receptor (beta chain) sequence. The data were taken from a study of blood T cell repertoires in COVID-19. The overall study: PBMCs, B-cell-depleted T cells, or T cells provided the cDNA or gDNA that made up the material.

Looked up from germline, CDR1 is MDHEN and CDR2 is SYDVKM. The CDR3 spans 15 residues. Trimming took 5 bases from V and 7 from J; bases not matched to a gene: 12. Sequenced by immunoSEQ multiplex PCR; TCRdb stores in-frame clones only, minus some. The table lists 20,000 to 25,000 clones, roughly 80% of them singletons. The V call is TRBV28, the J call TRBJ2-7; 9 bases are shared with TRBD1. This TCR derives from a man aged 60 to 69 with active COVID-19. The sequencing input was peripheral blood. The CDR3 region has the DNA TGTGCCAGCAGTGGTCCTCGGACAGGGGACCAAGAGCAGTACTTC. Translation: CASSGPRTGDQEQYF.